A single T cell receptor (beta chain) is shown here with its context. The length of the CDR3 is 13 residues. Germline V lookup: CDR1 MDHEN, CDR2 SYDVKM. With 2 bases removed from V and 13 bases from J, the gap between germline ends came to 15 bases. The entry originates in a study of blood T cell repertoires in COVID-19. Study details: From the United States, Italy and Spain came samples of acute and convalescent COVID-19. PBMCs, B-cell-depleted T cells, or T cells provided the cDNA or gDNA that made up the material.

This table comes from immunoSEQ multiplex PCR, and its TCRdb copy is limited to in-frame clones, with some not included. Here the sample spans under 100,000 clones, around four fifths being singletons. The rearrangement links TRBV28 to TRBJ2-1; D is uncertain. The sequenced sample was peripheral blood. This receptor was obtained from a woman aged 70-85 years with active or convalescent COVID-19. CDR3 loop: CASSLEKLAFQFF. As DNA, the CDR3 is TGTGCCAGCAGTTTAGAGAAGCTCGCATTCCAGTTCTTC.